These 24 T cell receptor beta chains share one sample of origin, sequenced in a study of CD8+ T cells in alopecia areata. TCR sequencing used cDNA made by reverse transcription of extracted RNA. The table came from immunoSEQ multiplex PCR; TCRdb's copy has only in-frame clones and leaves some out. The data hold about 37,000 clones, with more than 50% observed a single time. CD4+ lymphocytes from about 5 patients underwent sorting into CD25+CD127- populations. Sequenced sample: CD4+ Tregs sorted from blood. The receptors shown here come from a human donor with alopecia areata.

This clone was seen a handful of times. The J gene is TRBJ2-5, the V gene TRBV28; D gene uncertain. Germline CDR1 is MDHEN and CDR2 is SYDVKM. V shed 6 bases and J shed 0 bases, with 14 bases lying between them. There are 15 residues in the CDR3. The CDR3 loop reads CASSLPWTHQETQYF. DNA for the CDR3: TGTGCCAGCAGCCTCCCTTGGACCCACCAAGAGACCCAGTACTTC.

J is TRBJ2-1 and V is TRBV6-5; the D is unclear. The CDR3 spans 15 residues. Germline lookup yields CDR1 MNHEY and CDR2 SVGAGI. Trimming left V 4 bases short and J 2 bases short, with 12 bases between. The CDR3 nucleotides read TGTGCCAGCAGTTTTGGCGTCCTTACCTACAATGAGCAGTTCTTC. Translating gives CASSFGVLTYNEQFF.

The chain uses TRBV5-1 and TRBJ2-3; D might be TRBD1 (6 bases). V lost 1 base and J lost 2, with 11 bases in between. CDR1 and CDR2 from the germline V gene are SGHRS and YFSETQ. This CDR3 has 15 residues. The chain's CDR3 is CASSLSDRYTDTQYF. CDR3 DNA sequence: TGCGCCAGCAGCTTGTCGGACAGATACACAGATACGCAGTATTTT.

J is TRBJ2-5 and V is TRBV5-1, with 12 bases fitting TRBD1. Germline V gene data show CDR1 as SGHRS and CDR2 as YFSETQ. The CDR3 runs 14 residues. The V and J ends lost 4 bases and 5 bases, in that order; junction bases with no gene match: 3. CDR3 region: CASSPGQGAETQYF. CDR3 sequence (DNA): TGCGCCAGCAGCCCGGGACAGGGGGCGGAGACCCAGTACTTC.

The chain couples TRBV29-1 to TRBJ2-7; 11 positions agree with TRBD2. Per germline, CDR1 SQVTM and CDR2 ANQGSEA. V lost 3 bases to trimming and J lost 0 bases; unmatched junction nucleotides: 4. The length of the CDR3 is 15 residues. The CDR3 spells CSVEKTSGDSYEQYF. In nucleotides, the CDR3 is TGCAGCGTTGAGAAGACTAGCGGGGACTCCTACGAGCAGTACTTC.

This clone was seen only a few times. The chain is built from TRBV28 and TRBJ2-7; D call uncertain. Deletions cut 2 bases from V and 0 bases from J, with 8 bases between. This CDR3 region has 14 residues. CDR1 and CDR2 (germline): MDHEN, SYDVKM. Written as DNA, the CDR3 is TGTGCCAGCAGTTTACTACTACGCTCCTACGAGCAGTACTTC. Protein sequence: CASSLLLRSYEQYF.

The rearrangement uses TRBV15 and TRBJ2-7, with D possibly matching TRBD2 (5 bases). The V gene's germline CDR1 is LNHNV and CDR2 YYDKDF (reference sequence). CDR3 length: 14 amino acids. Trimming pared 4 bases from V and 0 bases from J, leaving 10 bases between. The CDR3 DNA follows: TGTGCCACCAGCACGGGATATAACTCCTACGAGCAGTACTTC. Encoded protein: CATSTGYNSYEQYF.

This clone was counted between two and nine times. The V call is TRBV29-1, the J call TRBJ1-1, with D tentatively TRBD1 (5 bases). Germline CDR1 and CDR2: SQVTM and ANQGSEA. Trimming cost V 4 bases and J 1 base, with 13 bases left between them. This CDR3 region has 14 residues. The CDR3 coding sequence is TGCAGCGTTGCAGGGCCGAGAGCGAACACTGAAGCTTTCTTT. The encoded protein is CSVAGPRANTEAFF.

This clone is classed as medium-sized (0.01 to 0.1%). The chain is built from TRBV28 and TRBJ2-7; D remains unclear. Trimming took off 8 bases at V and 0 bases at J, with 11 bases between the two ends. CDR3 length: 13 amino acids. Germline V gene sequence: CDR1 MDHEN, CDR2 SYDVKM. The CDR3 region is CASQTRNSYEQYF. DNA for the CDR3: TGTGCCAGCCAGACTCGAAACTCCTACGAGCAGTACTTC.

The sample holds a few counts of this clone. The chain carries TRBV28 and TRBJ2-5, with 11 bases fitting TRBD1. Germline lookup yields CDR1 MDHEN and CDR2 SYDVKM. The CDR3 sequence is 16 residues long. V dropped 3 bases and J dropped 5; count of bases not matched to a gene: 8. The CDR3 bases are TGTGCCAGCAGTTTCCTCTTGGACAGGGGGCAGGAGACCCAGTACTTC. As protein: CASSFLLDRGQETQYF.

This clone was seen only a few times. The chain uses TRBV7-2 and TRBJ2-5; 12 nucleotides line up with TRBD1. V was clipped by 2 bases and J by 11 bases; unmatched bases: 9. The CDR3 is 15 amino acids. The germline V gene encodes CDR1 SGHTA and CDR2 FQGNSA. The CDR3 reads CASSLQGQGAREQYF. CDR3 in DNA: TGTGCCAGCAGCTTACAGGGACAGGGGGCGCGGGAGCAGTACTTC.

V and J are TRBV29-1 and TRBJ1-1; no clear D. The CDR3 is 13 amino acids. Trimming left V 7 bases short and J 6 bases short, with 18 bases between. Germline loops: CDR1 SQVTM, CDR2 ANQGSEA. This CDR3 reads CSAMSWETSEAFF. CDR3 DNA: TGCAGCGCTATGTCTTGGGAGACCTCTGAAGCTTTCTTT.

The chain has TRBV19 and TRBJ2-7, with a weak D call TRBD1 (6 bases). This CDR3 has 12 amino acids. Germline CDR1 LNHDA, CDR2 SQIVND (reference sequence). The germline V and J ends were trimmed by 6 bases and 6 bases, with 12 bases remaining between them. CDR3 sequence reads: CASSPGAREQYF. As DNA, the CDR3 is TGTGCCAGTAGCCCAGGGGCGCGCGAGCAGTACTTC.

The chain is built from TRBV7-6 and TRBJ2-1, with 12 bases aligning to TRBD2. CDR1 is SGHVS, CDR2 FNYEAQ, per germline. V dropped 0 bases and J dropped 8; count of bases not matched to a gene: 11. The CDR3 loop spans 18 amino acids. CDR3 bases: TGTGCCAGCAGCTTAGCCGGGGCTAGCGGGGGGGCCCTGGATGAGCAGTTCTTC. It translates to CASSLAGASGGALDEQFF.

The J gene is TRBJ1-1, the V gene TRBV5-1; D gene unclear. Germline V gene sequence: CDR1 SGHRS, CDR2 YFSETQ. V shed 0 bases and J shed 5 bases, with 14 bases lying between them. The CDR3 is 15 residues long. DNA of the CDR3: TGCGCCAGCAGCTTGGATACTGGAGGAGAGACTGAAGCTTTCTTT. Its protein is CASSLDTGGETEAFF.

This clone has only a few counts. The chain combines TRBV10-3 with TRBJ2-3, with D possibly TRBD2 on 5 matching bases. Germline assignment: CDR1 ENHRY and CDR2 SYGVKD. There are 15 residues in the CDR3. V was pared by 6 bases and J by 5 bases, with 18 bases between. For the CDR3, the DNA is TGTGCCATCAGCCCGGGCCTCGGAGGAGGAGATACGCAGTATTTT. Amino acid sequence: CAISPGLGGGDTQYF.

This clone was picked up a small number of times. The chain carries TRBV28 and TRBJ2-3, with TRBD1 matching over 8 bases. The CDR3 totals 15 residues. Germline V gene data show CDR1 as MDHEN and CDR2 as SYDVKM. V trimming: 3 bases; J trimming: 4 bases; junction bases outside the gene matches: 6. CDR3: CASSLTTGGPDTQYF. In nucleotides, the CDR3 is TGTGCCAGCAGTTTGACCACAGGGGGACCAGATACGCAGTATTTT.

The chain has TRBV7-9 and TRBJ2-5, with D possibly TRBD1 on 5 matching bases. CDR1 is SEHNR, CDR2 FQNEAQ, per germline (reference sequence). V was shortened by 3 bases and J by 5 bases, with 13 bases between the two germline ends. The CDR3 consists of 14 residues. As DNA, the CDR3 is TGTGCCAGCAGCTTTGAAGGGGTCTGGGAGACCCAGTACTTC. Amino acids: CASSFEGVWETQYF. Supplemented by reference TRBV7-9 and TRBJ2-5, the full variable domain reads DTGVSQNPRHKITKRGQNVTFRCDPISEHNRLYWYRQTLGQGPEFLTYFQNEAQLEKSRLLSDRFSAERPKGSFSTLEIQRTEQGDSAMYLCASSFEGVWETQYFGPGTRLLVL.

This clone was seen a few times. J is TRBJ2-3 and V is TRBV27; 11 positions match TRBD2. V lost 5 bases and J lost 2; bases outside the gene matches: 9. CDR3 length equals 17 residues. The germline gives CDR1 MNHEY, CDR2 SMNVEV (reference sequence). CDR3 protein: CASSRGLLAGATDTQYF. Here the CDR3 DNA reads TGTGCCAGCAGTCGTGGGCTACTAGCGGGGGCCACAGATACGCAGTATTTT.

This clone showed up just a few times. This chain joins TRBV30 and TRBJ1-2, with a weak D call TRBD1 (5 bases). This CDR3 has 12 amino acids. V was cut by 3 bases and J by 10 bases, with 15 bases left in between. Germline values: CDR1 GTSNPN, CDR2 SVGIG (reference sequence). The CDR3 reads CAWSPGVTHYTF. The CDR3 bases are TGTGCCTGGAGCCCGGGGGTCACCCACTACACCTTC.

V gene TRBV4-2 combines with J gene TRBJ1-1; D remains unclear. The CDR3 length is 14 residues. V was trimmed by 3 bases and J by 0 bases, leaving 8 bases between them. Germline V gene data show CDR1 as LGHNA and CDR2 as YNFKEQ. CDR3 DNA: TGTGCCAGCAGCCAGAATCCACTGAACACTGAAGCTTTCTTT. Protein sequence: CASSQNPLNTEAFF.

This sequence joins TRBV7-3 and TRBJ1-2, with D possibly TRBD1 on 6 matching bases. V gave up 5 bases and J gave up 6 bases, with 13 bases separating them. The CDR3 totals 13 residues. The germline CDR1 and CDR2 sequences are SGHTA and FQGTGA. The chain's CDR3 is CASSQPGADGYTF. The CDR3 DNA sequence: TGTGCCAGCAGCCAACCAGGGGCGGATGGCTACACCTTC.

V and J are TRBV5-1 and TRBJ2-7; TRBD1 aligns across 7 bases. J lost 2 bases, V lost 2 bases, and 7 bases had no gene match. The germline V gene encodes CDR1 SGHRS and CDR2 YFSETQ. The CDR3 totals 15 residues. The CDR3 protein is CASSFVDRDTYEQYF. The DNA for the CDR3 is TGCGCCAGCAGCTTTGTCGACAGGGACACCTACGAGCAGTACTTC.

The chain recombines TRBV6-6 with TRBJ2-3; a weak D match, TRBD1 (6 bases). Germline-derived CDR1 and CDR2 are MNHNY and SVGAGI (reference sequence). This CDR3 has 14 residues. V lost 0 bases and J 6 bases, leaving 10 bases between the germline ends. The CDR3 bases are TGTGCCAGCAGTTACTCCGGGACAACCGATACGCAGTATTTT. Protein: CASSYSGTTDTQYF.